Sequencing of this T cell receptor (beta chain) was carried out in a study of early T cells in non-severe SARS-CoV-2 infection. Study-level background: Unpaired chains resulted from sequencing bulk RNA of unsorted whole blood.

Each single cDNA molecule received a unique molecular identifier. TCRdb called the 5' RACE reads again in MiXCR, with one record for every CDR3 protein. The repertoire holds 34,000 or so distinct CDR3 sequences, with about 10% as singletons. This clonotype was seen only a few times. Its antigen is currently unknown. V was trimmed by 0 bases and J by 3 bases, leaving 9 bases between them. The germline gives CDR1 SGHNT, CDR2 YYREEE (reference sequence). The CDR3 is made up of 14 amino acids. Study observations and caveats: Anti-spike CD8 specificities were favored by VDJdb matching, whose results missed private and CD4 specificities.

The chain joins TRBV5-4 to TRBJ1-1; D gene unclear. The material sequenced was whole blood. This TCR was sampled from an adult who was a healthcare worker with PCR-confirmed SARS-CoV-2 infection or an uninfected control (not recorded which). CDR3 sequence: CASSLAGGYTEAFF. The CDR3 bases are TGTGCCAGCAGCTTGGCCGGAGGGTACACTGAAGCTTTCTTT.